Below are 29 T cell receptor beta chains sequenced from a single sample in a study of cytomegalovirus exposure and HLA in healthy donors. PCR employed 60 Vbeta and 13 Jbeta primers. The protocol was immunoSEQ multiplex PCR, while the TCRdb copy is restricted to in-frame clones and leaves out a portion. Of fewer than 200,000 clones listed, around 73% are singletons. The sequenced material came from PBMCs. Source of these receptors: a young woman in good health and CMV-seropositive.

The chain recombines TRBV9 with TRBJ1-5; D is unresolved. The CDR3 length is 14 residues. Germline V gene sequence: CDR1 SGDLS, CDR2 YYNGEE. With 3 bases removed from V and 0 bases from J, the gap between germline ends came to 7 bases. CDR3 DNA: TGTGCCAGCAGCGGACGGGATAGCAATCAGCCCCAGCATTTT. Residues: CASSGRDSNQPQHF.

V usage is TRBV7-8 and J usage is TRBJ2-3, with a weak D call TRBD1 (5 bases). From germline, CDR1 is SGHVS and CDR2 FQNEAQ. The CDR3 spans 15 residues. V lost 5 bases and J lost 6, with 18 bases in between. The CDR3 protein is CASSIPDTSGDTQYF. Written as DNA, the CDR3 is TGTGCCAGCAGCATACCGGACACCTCGGGCGATACGCAGTATTTT.

This rearrangement joins TRBV7-9 to TRBJ2-2; 8 bases fit TRBD2. The V gene's germline CDR1 is SEHNR and CDR2 FQNEAQ (reference sequence). J was trimmed by 2 bases and V by 6 bases; bases with no gene match: 5. This CDR3 contains 15 residues. The CDR3 spells CASRQSGGNTGELFF. The CDR3 region has the DNA TGTGCCAGCAGGCAGAGCGGGGGAAACACCGGGGAGCTGTTTTTT. The whole variable domain, filled in from reference TRBV7-9 and TRBJ2-2, reads DTGVSQNPRHKITKRGQNVTFRCDPISEHNRLYWYRQTLGQGPEFLTYFQNEAQLEKSRLLSDRFSAERPKGSFSTLEIQRTEQGDSAMYLCASRQSGGNTGELFFGEGSRLTVL.

This clone has just one count. The chain uses TRBV9 and TRBJ2-5; 8 bases fit TRBD1. The germline CDR1 and CDR2 sequences are SGDLS and YYNGEE. Unmatched junction bases numbered 7, after V lost 4 bases and J lost 5 bases. This CDR3 comprises 14 residues. The CDR3 DNA sequence: TGTGCCAGCAGCTCATACAGGGGGAGTGAGACCCAGTACTTC. Its protein product is CASSSYRGSETQYF.

The genes are TRBV6-6 and TRBJ2-5; 7 bases match TRBD1. Germline loops: CDR1 MNHNY, CDR2 SVGAGI (reference sequence). The CDR3 totals 14 residues. V was pared by 5 bases and J by 6 bases, with 9 bases of the junction left unmatched. The CDR3 reads CASSVDRAVKTQYF. The CDR3 DNA reads TGTGCCAGCAGTGTCGACAGGGCGGTAAAGACCCAGTACTTC.

This chain links TRBV5-3 with TRBJ2-7; 8 nucleotides agree with TRBD1. TRBV5-3 is classed as an ORF, of uncertain function. The CDR3 contains 14 residues. The J segment lost 8 bases and the V segment lost 0 bases, leaving 7 bases of the junction unmatched. DNA for the CDR3: TGTGCCAGAAGCTTGGACAGGGGGGACCGGAAGCAGTACTTC. Translating it yields CARSLDRGDRKQYF.

The rearrangement joins TRBV6-1 to TRBJ2-5, with 8 bases fitting TRBD1. The J call may be wrong; the DNA end is better matched by TRBJ2-7. CDR1 MNHNS and CDR2 SASEGT come from the germline V gene. The CDR3 has 15 residues. CDR3 in amino acids: CASSDPGQGIYEQYF. The CDR3 DNA reads TGTGCCAGCAGTGACCCTGGACAGGGTATCTACGAGCAGTACTTC.

The J gene is TRBJ1-2, the V gene TRBV4-1, with a possible D match to TRBD1 (6 bases). CDR1 is MGHRA and CDR2 is YSYEKL in the germline V gene. The CDR3 length is 17 residues. Trimming shortened V by 1 base and J by 1 base, and 16 bases separated the two germline ends. CDR3 region: CASSQAPRTVLNYGYTF. Here the CDR3 DNA reads TGCGCCAGCAGCCAAGCCCCCCGGACAGTGCTTAACTATGGCTACACCTTC.

J is TRBJ2-3 and V is TRBV19; D is possibly TRBD2 (7 bases). There are 15 residues in the CDR3. The ends were cut back, 1 base at V and 4 bases at J, with 12 bases in the middle. Germline loops: CDR1 LNHDA, CDR2 SQIVND (reference sequence). CDR3 sequence (DNA): TGTGCCAGTAGTATAGCGGGGGGCATATCAGATACGCAGTATTTT. It yields the protein CASSIAGGISDTQYF.

The V call is TRBV2, the J call TRBJ1-3; D might be TRBD1 (6 bases). CDR1 and CDR2 (germline): SNHLY, FYNNEI. The CDR3 contains 15 residues. With 2 bases removed from V and 2 bases from J, the gap between germline ends came to 10 bases. The CDR3 protein is CASSETGIPGNTIYF. DNA of the CDR3: TGTGCCAGCAGTGAAACAGGGATACCTGGAAACACCATATATTTT.

This clone came up once. The chain uses TRBV7-8 and TRBJ2-2, with 7 bases that match TRBD1. J lost 5 bases, V lost 5 bases, and 5 bases had no gene match. The CDR3 totals 14 residues. Germline V gene lookup returns CDR1 SGHVS and CDR2 FQNEAQ. The DNA for the CDR3 is TGTGCCAGCAGCCTCATACAGGGGACCGGGGAGCTGTTTTTT. Encoded protein: CASSLIQGTGELFF. The full variable domain, its missing parts supplied by reference TRBV7-8 and TRBJ2-2, is GAGVSQSPRYKVAKRGQDVALRCDPISGHVSLFWYQQALGQGPEFLTYFQNEAQLDKSGLPSDRFFAERPEGSVSTLKIQRTQQEDSAVYLCASSLIQGTGELFFGEGSRLTVL.

A single count supports this clone. Here the CDR3 reads CASSMVAEETQYF. The CDR3 nucleotides read TGTGCCAGTAGTATGGTAGCAGAAGAGACCCAGTACTTC. This chain uses TRBV19 with TRBJ2-5; D not certain. Germline lookup yields CDR1 LNHDA and CDR2 SQIVND (reference sequence). The V gene lost 3 bases and the J gene lost 3 bases, with 8 bases spanning the gap. CDR3 size: 13 residues. Complete variable domain (other parts from reference TRBV19 and TRBJ2-5): DGGITQSPKYLFRKEGQNVTLSCEQNLNHDAMYWYRQDPGQGLRLIYYSQIVNDFQKGDIAEGYSVSREKKESFPLTVTSAQKNPTAFYLCASSMVAEETQYFGPGTRLLVL.

The J gene is TRBJ2-3, the V gene TRBV5-4; possible D gene TRBD1, 5 bases. CDR3 length: 15 amino acids. The V gene lost 4 bases and the J gene lost 2 bases, with 14 bases spanning the gap. CDR1 and CDR2 (germline): SGHNT, YYREEE (reference sequence). CDR3 bases: TGTGCCAGCAGCCGACCCGACAGCCTCACAGATACGCAGTATTTT. It translates to CASSRPDSLTDTQYF.

This chain links TRBV6-1 with TRBJ2-1, with 8 bases identical to TRBD2. The germline V gene encodes CDR1 MNHNS and CDR2 SASEGT. With 3 bases clipped from V and 3 bases from J, the junction kept 1 base outside the gene matches. This CDR3 spans 14 amino acids. The CDR3 DNA follows: TGTGCCAGCAGTGACACTAGCGGCTACAATGAGCAGTTCTTC. Amino acid sequence: CASSDTSGYNEQFF.

The rearrangement uses TRBV5-6 and TRBJ2-3; D is possibly TRBD2 (7 bases). With 2 bases removed from V and 3 bases from J, the gap between germline ends came to 13 bases. The CDR3 consists of 15 residues. Germline CDR1 is SGHDT and CDR2 is YYEEEE. The CDR3 region has the DNA TGTGCCAGCAGCTTTGGGGGGGCCTTTACAGATACGCAGTATTTT. Amino acid sequence: CASSFGGAFTDTQYF.

Points on this clone: A junction end diverges from the germline sequence, so it may reflect a read error. This chain links TRBV11-2 with TRBJ2-7; TRBD1 matches 9 bases. The CDR3 contains 12 residues. The germline V gene has CDR1 SGHAT and CDR2 FQNNGV. The CDR3 loop is CASSLPGQGIHF. The DNA of the CDR3 is TGTGCCAGCAGCTTACCGGGACAGGGTATCCACTTC.

The V gene is TRBV6-5, the J gene TRBJ2-7, with 13 bases matching TRBD2. CDR3 length: 15 residues. J gave up 4 bases and V 5 bases, and 5 bases lay outside the gene matches. Germline V gives CDR1 MNHEY, CDR2 SVGAGI. DNA of the CDR3: TGTGCCAGCAGTCGGACTAGCGGGGGACATTACGAGCAGTACTTC. Amino acid sequence: CASSRTSGGHYEQYF.

Here the CDR3 reads CASSLEQGLNTGELFF. In nucleotides, the CDR3 is TGTGCCAGCAGCTTAGAGCAGGGGCTGAACACCGGGGAGCTGTTTTTT. The chain is built from TRBV11-1 and TRBJ2-2; tentative D call: TRBD1 (6 bases). The CDR3 extends over 16 amino acids. CDR1 SGHAT and CDR2 FQDESV come from the germline V gene (reference sequence). V was shortened by 1 base and J by 1 base, with 10 bases between the two germline ends.

This clone has just a few counts. CDR3 nucleotides: TGTGCCAGCAGTTTATCGGGGGGGCTGAACGAGCAGTACTTC. Translation gives CASSLSGGLNEQYF. The chain has TRBV28 and TRBJ2-7; 8 bases are a match to TRBD2. The germline V gene encodes CDR1 MDHEN and CDR2 SYDVKM. The CDR3 is 14 residues long. The V gene end was trimmed by 1 base and the J gene end by 5 bases; junction bases not matched to a gene: 4.

This sequence joins TRBV7-3 and TRBJ2-7; D gene unclear. Germline lookup yields CDR1 SGHTA and CDR2 FQGTGA. The CDR3 spans 14 residues. V lost 2 bases and J 6 bases, leaving 14 bases between the germline ends. CDR3 bases: TGTGCCAGCAGCTTAGAAGACGGCCGGAGCGAGCAGTACTTC. This translates into CASSLEDGRSEQYF.

This clone was recorded a few times. The chain uses TRBV4-1 and TRBJ1-2; 9 bases agree with TRBD1. Germline trimming cut 2 bases from V and 6 bases from J; bases unmatched to any gene: 10. This CDR3 has 16 amino acids. Germline assignment: CDR1 MGHRA and CDR2 YSYEKL. The CDR3 region has the DNA TGCGCCAGCAGCCAATGGGACAGGGCCGTTCAAAATGGCTACACCTTC. It translates to CASSQWDRAVQNGYTF.

This clone has a handful of counts. This sequence joins TRBV13 and TRBJ2-3; D is uncertain. Trimming shortened V by 1 base and J by 4 bases, and 6 bases separated the two germline ends. The CDR3 is made up of 13 amino acids. Germline lookup yields CDR1 PRHDT and CDR2 FYEKMQ (reference sequence). CDR3 amino acids: CASSLETSDTQYF. For the CDR3, the DNA is TGTGCCAGCAGCTTAGAGACTTCAGATACGCAGTATTTT.

The chain joins TRBV15 to TRBJ2-1, with D possibly being TRBD2 (6 bases). Germline V gene data show CDR1 as LNHNV and CDR2 as YYDKDF (reference sequence). Deletions cut 4 bases from V and 4 bases from J, with 14 bases between. CDR3 length: 15 amino acids. The CDR3 protein is CATSTFLREYNEQFF. The CDR3 DNA sequence: TGTGCCACCAGCACCTTTCTGCGGGAATACAATGAGCAGTTCTTC.

The chain joins TRBV29-1 to TRBJ1-1; D perhaps matches TRBD1 (5 bases). V lost 2 bases to trimming and J lost 0 bases, with 19 bases between them. Germline-derived CDR1 and CDR2 are SQVTM and ANQGSEA. CDR3 length: 17 residues. CDR3 nucleotide sequence: TGCAGCGTTGAAACGATGAAGAAGGGGCCTGTGAACACTGAAGCTTTCTTT. It encodes CSVETMKKGPVNTEAFF. The whole variable domain, filled in from reference TRBV29-1 and TRBJ1-1, reads SAVISQKPSRDICQRGTSLTIQCQVDSQVTMMFWYRQQPGQSLTLIATANQGSEATYESGFVIDKFPISRPNLTFSTLTVSNMSPEDSSIYLCSVETMKKGPVNTEAFFGQGTRLTVV.

The V call is TRBV5-1, the J call TRBJ1-1; TRBD1 might be the D (6 bases). V was trimmed by 4 bases and J by 3 bases, leaving 16 bases between them. There are 15 residues in the CDR3. Germline CDR1 reads SGHRS; CDR2 reads YFSETQ. CDR3 in DNA: TGCGCCAGCAGCCCGGAGGGGGGGTCGTACACTGAAGCTTTCTTT. Its translation: CASSPEGGSYTEAFF. Based on the CDR3 plus reference TRBV5-1 and TRBJ1-1, the full variable domain is KAGVTQTPRYLIKTRGQQVTLSCSPISGHRSVSWYQQTPGQGLQFLFEYFSETQRNKGNFPGRFSGRQFSNSRSEMNVSTLELGDSALYLCASSPEGGSYTEAFFGQGTRLTVV.

As DNA, the CDR3 is TGTGCCAGCAGCTGGGGACAGGTCCAAGAGACCCAGTACTTC. Translation: CASSWGQVQETQYF. The chain links TRBV5-6 to TRBJ2-5; 8 nucleotides align to TRBD1. This CDR3 comprises 14 residues. CDR1 and CDR2 from the germline V gene are SGHDT and YYEEEE. The junction had 2 bases not matched to a gene; V was cut back by 3 bases and J by 1 base. The full variable domain, in which reference TRBV5-6 and TRBJ2-5 provide the parts outside the CDR3, is DAGVTQSPTHLIKTRGQQVTLRCSPKSGHDTVSWYQQALGQGPQFIFQYYEEEERQRGNFPDRFSGHQFPNYSSELNVNALLLGDSALYLCASSWGQVQETQYFGPGTRLLVL.

This clone was picked up one time. CDR3 nucleotides: TGTGCCAGCTCACCGGAGGAGACGGACTATGGCTACACCTTC. Its protein is CASSPEETDYGYTF. V gene TRBV18 combines with J gene TRBJ1-2, with D unclear. CDR1 KGHSH and CDR2 LQKENI come from the germline V gene. The CDR3 covers 14 residues. V was pared by 3 bases and J by 3 bases, with 11 bases between.

A note on this clone: The junction departs from germline at one end; a sequencing error may be responsible. V usage is TRBV7-7 and J usage is TRBJ1-4; D is unresolved. The CDR3 loop spans 16 amino acids. Germline values: CDR1 SSHAT, CDR2 FNYEAQ (reference sequence). The CDR3 DNA follows: TGTGCTAGCAGCTTAGGCGTCTCGAACGGTAATGAAAAACTGTTTTTT. Encoded protein: CASSLGVSNGNEKLFF.

This clone was picked up a small number of times. The chain couples TRBV6-5 to TRBJ1-1, with D perhaps TRBD1 (6 bases). The germline V gene has CDR1 MNHEY and CDR2 SVGAGI. Trimming shortened V by 6 bases and J by 5 bases, and 19 bases separated the two germline ends. This CDR3 spans 15 amino acids. In DNA, the CDR3 is TGTGCCAGCAGCCGGGACACACCCGGGGGGACTGAAGCTTTCTTT. This gives the protein CASSRDTPGGTEAFF.